The TCR beta chain under discussion was sequenced for a study of blood T cells in healthy people across ages (dated by TCRdb to about 2015). A note on the overall study: Template switching captured roughly one uniquely barcoded TCR beta cDNA molecule per two T cells in model experiments. Using deep sequencing normalized with unique cDNA molecular identifiers, the study measured how TCR beta repertoire diversity changes with age. The donors were divided into four age groups: young (average around 16 years), middle-aged (over 35), aged (about 60) and long-lived (82). Donors of different ages were randomly distributed across sequencing lanes to avoid experimental bias. For two donors (one aged 18 to 30 and one aged 80 or older), the study analyzed two additional independent replicas of 1 million unique cDNA reads from the same blood draw.

Looking up the germline V gene (reference sequence) yields CDR1 DFQATT and CDR2 SNEGSKA. Trimming takes 4 bases off V and 7 bases off J; junction bases not matched to a gene: 7. The CDR3 starts with the cysteine, ends with the phenylalanine, and has 14 residues. Only the CDR3 DNA is retained, 42 bases long and in frame from the first base. Libraries were constructed by 5' RACE. The sequencer was an Illumina HiSeq 2500. The second PCR ran for roughly 7 to 11 cycles and used a J-beta primer mix along with a sample-barcoded 5' primer. Each TCR beta cDNA molecule received a unique molecular identifier from a template-switch 5' adaptor carrying 12 random nucleotides. Each sample yielded at least 3 million CDR3-containing paired-end reads. All of the RNA was converted into first-strand cDNA using the Mint cDNA synthesis kit, with a TRBC-specific oligonucleotide serving as the primer. All cDNA was treated with uracil-DNA glycosylase and then went through a first 18-cycle PCR with the universal primers M1SS and BC2_uni_R. In the original analysis: Each sample was normalized by randomly selecting 1 million high-quality reads, each carrying a distinct molecular identifier. Reads with shared molecular identifiers were discarded instead of being binned into consensus sequences. MiTCR, run with a Q25 quality threshold and the strictest error-elimination algorithm, handled CDR3 identification, clonotype clustering and error correction. Lower-bound total TCR beta diversity was estimated with a nonparametric unseen species model using Euler transformation. Using fastp trimming at Q25 and MiXCR clonotype assembly, TCRdb reanalyzed the public sequencing data and kept in-frame beta chains. Rows are unified per CDR3 protein, each entry keeping the most common DNA and genes. These V and J calls originate from TCRdb's pipeline instead of the authors' own analysis. The sample data list 650,000 to 700,000 distinct CDR3 sequences, and roughly half of these were observed just once. The ten largest clones capture approximately 12% of the sample.

The full study reports these points: As age increased, observed TCR beta diversity per million T cells dropped in a roughly linear way, and a significant reduction was already evident by age around 41. A strong correlation was found between observed TCR beta diversity and the percentage of naive T cells measured by flow cytometry. Donor CMV infection status was unknown, potentially confounding age-related changes in expanded clonotypes. Compared with the aged group, the long-lived group had more naive CD4+ T cells, fewer expanded clones and increased TCR diversity, a pattern suggesting age selection. Estimates of total diversity based on one million sequenced T cells were regarded as lower bounds and as underestimates. Conclusive comparison of naive and antigen-experienced compartments was prevented by the profiling of bulk unsorted PBMCs.

In this sample, this clonotype turned up once. There is no known antigen for this receptor. The record has no base qualities; no much larger clone is one base away. A single read constitutes weak evidence. Systemically healthy Caucasian individuals from Russia, 35 to 50 in total and aged roughly 6 to 90 years, were included as donors. Each donor gave approximately 10 milliliters of peripheral blood, collected into EDTA-treated Vacutainer tubes. Ficoll-Paque density-gradient centrifugation was used to isolate PBMCs, with at least 6 million obtained per sample. Trizol reagent was used to extract total RNA from the PBMCs, yielding at least 5.5 micrograms per sample. Naive CD45RAhigh/CD27high T cell percentages were measured by flow cytometry on a PBMC aliquot from every donor.

The chain is assembled from TRBV20-1 and TRBJ1-6; 7 bases in the junction line up with TRBD1. Sequencing input: blood. This TCR derives from a woman of 80 years or more in good health. The DNA sequence follows: TGCAGTGCTAAACAGGGGTTTGGGAATTCACCCCTCCACTTT. It is translated as CSAKQGFGNSPLHF.